Presented here are 24 T cell receptor beta chains from one specimen sequenced in a study of PD-L1 blockade in urothelial cancer. TCRdb's table, derived via immunoSEQ multiplex PCR, lists solely in-frame clones and lacks some. Here the sample spans roughly 100,000 clones, roughly 83% being singletons. Time point here: peripheral blood 6 weeks after treatment start. This specimen consisted of PBMCs, obtained around atezolizumab (anti-PD-L1) treatment. The receptor set was obtained from a man between 65 and 85 years old with urothelial cancer.

The chain recombines TRBV7-2 with TRBJ2-1; 16 bases are a match to TRBD2. Germline values: CDR1 SGHTA, CDR2 FQGNSA. The CDR3 has 15 amino acids. V dropped 6 bases and J dropped 10; count of bases not matched to a gene: 6. In nucleotides, the CDR3 is TGTGCCAGCAGAGGAGGGACTAGCGGGAGGGCCGAGCAGTTCTTC. Translation: CASRGGTSGRAEQFF.

CDR3 bases: TGTGCCAGCAGTTTATACCATAGGAGACAGGGGCAGAACACTGAAGCTTTCTTT. This encodes CASSLYHRRQGQNTEAFF. V is TRBV27 and J is TRBJ1-1, with 8 bases matching TRBD1. Trimming removed 1 base from V and 1 base from J; junction bases left unmatched: 11. The CDR3 extends over 18 amino acids. CDR1 is MNHEY, CDR2 SMNVEV, per germline (reference sequence).

This clone was counted a single time. The gene calls are TRBV5-1 and TRBJ2-5; TRBD2 agrees at 8 bases. CDR3 length equals 16 residues. Germline CDR1 is SGHRS and CDR2 is YFSETQ. Unmatched junction bases numbered 9, after V lost 0 bases and J lost 5 bases. CDR3 coding DNA: TGCGCCAGCAGCTTGGGGGGGACTAGTGGGGAGGAGACCCAGTACTTC. It translates to CASSLGGTSGEETQYF.

This clone was counted a single time. The rearrangement joins TRBV13 to TRBJ2-7, with 12 bases that match TRBD2. From germline, CDR1 is PRHDT and CDR2 FYEKMQ (reference sequence). This CDR3 region has 18 residues. The V and J ends lost 2 bases and 6 bases, in that order; junction bases with no gene match: 14. The CDR3 DNA sequence: TGTGCCAGCAGCTTATCCCACGATACTCCGGGACTAGCGGGCGAGCAGTACTTC. Protein product: CASSLSHDTPGLAGEQYF. The full variable domain, in which reference TRBV13 and TRBJ2-7 provide the parts outside the CDR3, is AAGVIQSPRHLIKEKRETATLKCYPIPRHDTVYWYQQGPGQDPQFLISFYEKMQSDKGSIPDRFSAQQFSDYHSELNMSSLELGDSALYFCASSLSHDTPGLAGEQYFGPGTRLTVT.

This clone was picked up one time. The chain recombines TRBV27 with TRBJ1-5; D not resolved. Per germline, CDR1 MNHEY and CDR2 SMNVEV (reference sequence). Trimming shortened V by 2 bases and J by 6 bases, and 8 bases separated the two germline ends. The CDR3 has 13 amino acids. For the CDR3, the DNA is TGTGCCAGCAGTTTAGCCCGGGGTCAGCCCCAGCATTTT. This codes for CASSLARGQPQHF.

The rearrangement uses TRBV4-1 and TRBJ2-7, with a possible D match to TRBD1 (5 bases). Germline loops: CDR1 MGHRA, CDR2 YSYEKL. The CDR3 has 16 residues. V lost 1 base to trimming and J lost 2 bases, with 15 bases between them. In DNA form, the CDR3 reads TGCGCCAGCAGCCAAGTTGGTTCAGGGCGAACCTACGAGCAGTACTTC. This codes for CASSQVGSGRTYEQYF.

This chain connects TRBV13 to TRBJ1-3; TRBD1 matches 8 bases. The germline gives CDR1 PRHDT, CDR2 FYEKMQ (reference sequence). J lost 5 bases, V lost 2 bases, and 2 bases had no gene match. The CDR3 spans 14 residues. As DNA, the CDR3 is TGTGCCAGCAGCTTAAGGGACAGGAGAAACACCATATATTTT. Its translation: CASSLRDRRNTIYF.

This clone appeared a few times. J is TRBJ2-2 and V is TRBV6-6, with D possibly being TRBD1 (6 bases). The V end was cut by 6 bases, the J end by 3 bases, with 17 bases between. CDR3 length: 16 residues. Germline CDR1 reads MNHNY; CDR2 reads SVGAGI (reference sequence). CDR3: CASSRRRTVDTGELFF. CDR3 DNA sequence: TGTGCCAGCAGCAGAAGGCGGACAGTAGACACCGGGGAGCTGTTTTTT.

The V call is TRBV7-9, the J call TRBJ2-1; 11 nucleotides agree with TRBD2. V was pared by 6 bases and J by 9 bases, with 7 bases of the junction left unmatched. The CDR3 is 14 amino acids. In germline, CDR1 is SEHNR, CDR2 FQNEAQ (reference sequence). The CDR3 here is CASRIAGGPVEQFF. The DNA for the CDR3 is TGTGCCAGCAGGATAGCGGGGGGGCCGGTTGAGCAGTTCTTC.

This clone appeared a single time. This chain joins TRBV13 and TRBJ2-7; 8 bases are shared with TRBD1. This CDR3 contains 15 residues. Germline V CDR1 and CDR2: PRHDT, FYEKMQ (reference sequence). The trim removed 2 bases at V and 4 bases at J, leaving 7 bases unmatched. The CDR3 loop is CASSLRARGQYEQYF. Written as DNA, the CDR3 is TGTGCCAGCAGCTTAAGGGCCAGGGGGCAATACGAGCAGTACTTC.

The chain uses TRBV5-1 and TRBJ2-2; TRBD1 matches at 9 bases. CDR1 and CDR2 from the germline V gene are SGHRS and YFSETQ. J lost 2 bases, V lost 3 bases, and 8 bases had no gene match. The CDR3 covers 17 residues. CDR3 amino acids: CASSSQYRGRNTGELFF. For the CDR3, the DNA is TGCGCCAGCAGCTCCCAATACAGGGGGCGAAACACCGGGGAGCTGTTTTTT.

The rearrangement links TRBV25-1 to TRBJ2-1, with 11 positions matching TRBD2. With 3 bases clipped from V and 7 bases from J, the junction kept 11 bases outside the gene matches. Germline loops: CDR1 MGHDK, CDR2 SYGVNS. This CDR3 contains 17 residues. The CDR3 region has the DNA TGTGCCAGCAGTGACCCCGCGGGACTAGCGGCTTGGAATGAGCAGTTCTTC. Translating it yields CASSDPAGLAAWNEQFF.

The CDR3 protein is CASSIEAGEGNQPQHF. As DNA, the CDR3 is TGTGCCAGTAGTATAGAGGCCGGGGAGGGCAATCAGCCCCAGCATTTT. This chain uses TRBV19 with TRBJ1-5, with D hard to call. The germline V gene encodes CDR1 LNHDA and CDR2 SQIVND (reference sequence). The CDR3 sequence is 16 residues long. The V end lost 0 bases, the J end lost 2 bases, and 11 bases lay between the germline ends.

This chain connects TRBV11-3 to TRBJ1-1; possibly TRBD1 for D (5 bases). Trimming shortened V by 0 bases and J by 5 bases, and 13 bases separated the two germline ends. The germline CDR1 and CDR2 sequences are SGHNT and YENEEA. The CDR3 runs 15 residues. CDR3 nucleotide sequence: TGTGCCAGCAGCTTAGAGGGGGGGTTAAAGACTGAAGCTTTCTTT. Translated, it gives CASSLEGGLKTEAFF.

V usage is TRBV7-8 and J usage is TRBJ2-3, with 12 bases matching TRBD2. Losses at the gene ends were 2 bases for V and 2 bases for J; bases not matched to a gene: 8. The germline CDR1 and CDR2 sequences are SGHVS and FQNEAQ. The CDR3 spans 18 residues. The CDR3 coding sequence is TGTGCCAGCAGCTTATCCCCGACTAGCGGGGGACTCACAGATACGCAGTATTTT. It yields the protein CASSLSPTSGGLTDTQYF.

V usage is TRBV14 and J usage is TRBJ2-7; TRBD1 agrees at 7 bases. CDR3 size: 14 residues. Losses at the gene ends were 3 bases for V and 0 bases for J; bases not matched to a gene: 2. Germline V gene lookup returns CDR1 SGHDN and CDR2 FVKESK. DNA for the CDR3: TGTGCCAGCAGCCAGACAGGGCACTCCTACGAGCAGTACTTC. Its translation is CASSQTGHSYEQYF.

In this sample, this clone turned up once. This chain links TRBV5-8 with TRBJ1-4, with D uncertain. The CDR3 extends over 13 amino acids. The germline V gene has CDR1 SGHTS and CDR2 YDEGEE. V lost 0 bases, J lost 3 bases, and 3 bases lay in between. The CDR3 loop is CASSLAANEKLFF. The CDR3 DNA is TGTGCCAGCAGCTTGGCCGCTAATGAAAAACTGTTTTTT.

The chain links TRBV6-1 to TRBJ2-2, with TRBD1 identical over 9 bases. From germline, CDR1 is MNHNS and CDR2 SASEGT. The junction had 6 bases not matched to a gene; V was cut back by 6 bases and J by 4 bases. The CDR3 sequence is 15 residues long. CDR3 protein: CASSPDRGSTGELFF. In DNA, the CDR3 is TGTGCCAGCAGCCCCGACAGGGGGAGCACCGGGGAGCTGTTTTTT.

This rearrangement joins TRBV27 to TRBJ1-4, with 10 bases aligning to TRBD1. V shed 6 bases and J 6 bases; nucleotides not matched to a gene: 7. This CDR3 has 15 amino acids. Germline V CDR1 and CDR2: MNHEY, SMNVEV (reference sequence). The CDR3 bases are TGTGCCAGCAGCCCTTCCGGGACAGGGGATGAAAAACTGTTTTTT. Amino acid sequence: CASSPSGTGDEKLFF.

The chain has TRBV11-3 and TRBJ2-1; D call uncertain. The CDR3 spans 13 residues. The germline V and J ends were trimmed by 1 base and 4 bases, with 5 bases remaining between them. Per the germline V gene, CDR1 is SGHNT and CDR2 is YENEEA. CDR3 DNA sequence: TGTGCCAGCAGCTTAGGTTCGTACAATGAGCAGTTCTTC. This codes for CASSLGSYNEQFF.

The gene calls are TRBV11-2 and TRBJ2-7; 10 nucleotides match TRBD1. CDR3 length equals 18 residues. Germline lookup yields CDR1 SGHAT and CDR2 FQNNGV. Trimming took 1 base from V and 0 from J; bases not matched to a gene: 9. In DNA, the CDR3 is TGTGCCAGCAGCTTAGGAGGGACAGGGGCCGCCAACTCCTACGAGCAGTACTTC. Translation: CASSLGGTGAANSYEQYF.

DNA of the CDR3: TGTGCCAGCAGCTTAGCGTTTGGCGGGAGGGCCAACGAGCAGTACTTC. It codes for CASSLAFGGRANEQYF. The rearrangement uses TRBV7-2 and TRBJ2-7, with 9 nucleotides matching TRBD2. V gave up 0 bases and J gave up 5 bases; unmatched junction bases: 8. The CDR3 runs to 16 residues. The germline V gene has CDR1 SGHTA and CDR2 FQGNSA.

The chain joins TRBV5-1 to TRBJ1-2; no clear D gene. Germline V CDR1 and CDR2: SGHRS, YFSETQ. The CDR3 extends over 14 amino acids. Trimming stripped 4 bases from V and 8 bases from J, with 18 bases between. Here the CDR3 reads CASSPLDLFGGYTF. CDR3 nucleotide sequence: TGCGCCAGCAGCCCACTAGACCTCTTCGGGGGCTACACCTTC.

This sequence joins TRBV2 and TRBJ2-3, with a possible D match to TRBD2 (6 bases). CDR3 length: 15 residues. The V and J ends lost 5 bases and 0 bases respectively, with 12 bases between them. Germline CDR1 and CDR2: SNHLY and FYNNEI. In DNA, the CDR3 is TGTGCCAGCAGTCCGAAGGACTACAGCACAGATACGCAGTATTTT. This sequence encodes CASSPKDYSTDTQYF.